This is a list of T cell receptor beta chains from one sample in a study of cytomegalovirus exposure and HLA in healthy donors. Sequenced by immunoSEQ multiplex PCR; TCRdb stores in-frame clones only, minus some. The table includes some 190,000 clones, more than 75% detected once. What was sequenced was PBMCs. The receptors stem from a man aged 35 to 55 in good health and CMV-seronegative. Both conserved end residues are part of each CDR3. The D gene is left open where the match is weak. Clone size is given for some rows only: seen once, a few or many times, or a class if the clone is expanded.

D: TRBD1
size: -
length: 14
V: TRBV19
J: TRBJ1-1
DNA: TGTGCCAGTAGTCTACAGGGGCGGGACACTGAAGCTTTCTTT
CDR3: CASSLQGRDTEAFF

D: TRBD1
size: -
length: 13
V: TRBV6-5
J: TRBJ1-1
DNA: TGTGCCAGCAGTTACCCGGACAGGGCTGAAGCTTTCTTT
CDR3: CASSYPDRAEAFF

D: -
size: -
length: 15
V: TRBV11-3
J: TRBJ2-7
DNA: TGTGCCAGCAGCTTAAGGGATTCCGGGCGGGTCGAGCAGTACTTC
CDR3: CASSLRDSGRVEQYF

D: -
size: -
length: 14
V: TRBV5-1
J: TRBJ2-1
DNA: TGCGCCAGCAGCTTGGGACTAGAACCCAATGAGCAGTTCTTC
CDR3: CASSLGLEPNEQFF

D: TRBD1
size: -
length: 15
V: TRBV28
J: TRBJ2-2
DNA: TGTGCCAGCAGTAAGTTCGGACAGGGTACCGGGGAGCTGTTTTTT
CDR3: CASSKFGQGTGELFF

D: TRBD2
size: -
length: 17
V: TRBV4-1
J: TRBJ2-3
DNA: TGCGCCAGCAGCCAAGCGGGGCTAGCGGAGCCCACAGATACGCAGTATTTT
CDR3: CASSQAGLAEPTDTQYF

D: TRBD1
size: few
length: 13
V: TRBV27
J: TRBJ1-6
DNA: TGTGCCAGCAGCCACAGGGGATATTCACCCCTCCACTTT
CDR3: CASSHRGYSPLHF

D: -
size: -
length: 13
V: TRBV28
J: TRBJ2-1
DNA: TGTGCCAGCAGTTTGGGTACTAGCAATGAGCAGTTCTTC
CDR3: CASSLGTSNEQFF

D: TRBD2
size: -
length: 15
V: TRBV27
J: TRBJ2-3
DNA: TGTGCCAGCAGTTTGGGACTAGCGGAGACAGATACGCAGTATTTT
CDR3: CASSLGLAETDTQYF

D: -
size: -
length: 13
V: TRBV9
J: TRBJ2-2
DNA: TGTGCCAGCAGCGCTCGGACAGCCGGGGAGCTGTTTTTT
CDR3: CASSARTAGELFF

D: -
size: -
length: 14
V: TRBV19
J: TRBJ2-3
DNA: TGTGCCAGTAGTCGGCGGGTGAACACAGATACGCAGTATTTT
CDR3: CASSRRVNTDTQYF

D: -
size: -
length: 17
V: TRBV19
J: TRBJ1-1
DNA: TGTGCCAGTAGTATTTTGGCAAGGGGCCTTATGAACACTGAAGCTTTCTTT
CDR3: CASSILARGLMNTEAFF

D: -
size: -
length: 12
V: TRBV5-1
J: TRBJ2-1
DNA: TGCGCCAGCAGCTCCCTCCACAATGAGCAGTTCTTC
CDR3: CASSSLHNEQFF

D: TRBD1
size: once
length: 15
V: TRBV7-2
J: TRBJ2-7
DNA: TGTGCCAGCAGCTTCGGACAGGGACGCGCCTACGAGCAGTACTTC
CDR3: CASSFGQGRAYEQYF

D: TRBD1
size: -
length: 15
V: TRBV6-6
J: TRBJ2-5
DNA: TGTGCCAGCAGGGACCGGGACAGGGCCCAAGAGACCCAGTACTTC
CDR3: CASRDRDRAQETQYF

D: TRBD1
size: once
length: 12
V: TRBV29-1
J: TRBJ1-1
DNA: TGCAGCGTTGCCCGACAGGGAACTGAAGCTTTCTTT
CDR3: CSVARQGTEAFF

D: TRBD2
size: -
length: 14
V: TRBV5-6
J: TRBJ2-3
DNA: TGTGCCAGCAACTTACGACTAGCGACTGGTACGCAGTATTTT
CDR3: CASNLRLATGTQYF

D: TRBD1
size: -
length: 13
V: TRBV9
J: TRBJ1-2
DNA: TGTGCCAGCAGCGAACAGGGGTTTTATGGCTACACCTTC
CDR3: CASSEQGFYGYTF

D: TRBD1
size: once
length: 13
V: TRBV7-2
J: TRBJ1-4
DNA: TGTGCCAGCAGCGGAGACAGGGGTGAAAAACTGTTTTTT
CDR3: CASSGDRGEKLFF

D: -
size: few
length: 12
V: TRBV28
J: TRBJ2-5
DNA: TGTGCCAGCAGTTTGTTTCAGGGTAAGCAGTACTTC
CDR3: CASSLFQGKQYF

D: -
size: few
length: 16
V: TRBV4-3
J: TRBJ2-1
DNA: TGCGCCAGCAGCCAAGATTGGGCAGGGGAGAATAATGAGCAGTTCTTC
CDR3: CASSQDWAGENNEQFF

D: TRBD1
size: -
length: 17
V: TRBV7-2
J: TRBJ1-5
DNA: TGTGCCAGCAGCTTGGGACGGGACAGTTATAGCAATCAGCCCCAGCATTTT
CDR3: CASSLGRDSYSNQPQHF

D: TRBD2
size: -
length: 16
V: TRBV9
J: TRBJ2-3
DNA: TGTGCCAGCAGCTCGCGGCGGGAGGGCCCAACAGATACGCAGTATTTT
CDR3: CASSSRREGPTDTQYF

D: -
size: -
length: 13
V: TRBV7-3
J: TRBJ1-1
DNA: TGTGCCAGCAGCACCCAGATGAACACTGAAGCTTTCTTT
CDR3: CASSTQMNTEAFF

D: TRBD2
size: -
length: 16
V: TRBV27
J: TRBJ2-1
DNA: TGTGCCAGCAGTTTATCGAGGCCCCGGGGGGGCACTGAGCAGTTCTTC
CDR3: CASSLSRPRGGTEQFF

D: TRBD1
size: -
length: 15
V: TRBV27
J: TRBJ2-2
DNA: TGTGCCAGCAGCCGTACAGGGGGAAGGATCGGGGAGCTGTTTTTT
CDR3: CASSRTGGRIGELFF

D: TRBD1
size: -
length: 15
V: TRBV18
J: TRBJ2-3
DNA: TGTGCCAGCTCACCACCGGACAGGGGGACAGATACGCAGTATTTT
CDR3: CASSPPDRGTDTQYF

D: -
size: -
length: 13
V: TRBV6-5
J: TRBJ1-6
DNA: TGTGCCAGCAGTTACCGGAGAAATTCACCCCTCCACTTT
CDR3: CASSYRRNSPLHF

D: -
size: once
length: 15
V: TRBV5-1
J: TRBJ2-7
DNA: TGCGCCAGCAGCTCAGGACAGTCACCATACTACGAGCAGTACTTC
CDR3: CASSSGQSPYYEQYF

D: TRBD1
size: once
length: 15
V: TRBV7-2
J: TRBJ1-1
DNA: TGTGCCAGCAGCTTTACAGGGGATGTGAACACTGAAGCTTTCTTT
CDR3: CASSFTGDVNTEAFF

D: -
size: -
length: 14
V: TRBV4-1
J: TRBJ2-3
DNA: TGCGCCAGCAGCCAAGGAGGTTTCACAGATACGCAGTATTTT
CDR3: CASSQGGFTDTQYF

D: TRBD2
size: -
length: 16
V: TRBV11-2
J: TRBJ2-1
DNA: TGTGCCAGCAGCCCCTTTGACCTCCCGGGGGGCAATGAGCAGTTCTTC
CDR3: CASSPFDLPGGNEQFF

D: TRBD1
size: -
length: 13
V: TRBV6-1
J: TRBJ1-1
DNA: TGTGCCAGCAGCCGGGACAGGGTTCGATGGGCTTTCTTT
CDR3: CASSRDRVRWAFF

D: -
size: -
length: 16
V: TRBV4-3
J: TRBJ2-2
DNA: TGCGCCAGCAGCCAAGACTTTTCCGGGAACACCGGGGAGCTGTTTTTT
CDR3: CASSQDFSGNTGELFF

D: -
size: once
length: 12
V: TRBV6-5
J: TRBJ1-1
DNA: TGTGCCAGCACCGTAATGACAGCCGAAGCTTTCTTT
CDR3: CASTVMTAEAFF

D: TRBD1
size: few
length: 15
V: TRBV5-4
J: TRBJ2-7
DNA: TGTGCCAGCAGCGATTACAGGGGGCGAGGGTACGAGCAGTACTTC
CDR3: CASSDYRGRGYEQYF

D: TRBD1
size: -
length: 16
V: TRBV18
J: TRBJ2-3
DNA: TGTGCCAGCTCACGTGGGACAGGGGAAAAAAAAGATACGCAGTATTTT
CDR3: CASSRGTGEKKDTQYF

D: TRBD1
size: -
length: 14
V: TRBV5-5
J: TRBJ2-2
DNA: TGTGCCAGCAGCGCCGGGACAGCCGCCGGGGAGCTGTTTTTT
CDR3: CASSAGTAAGELFF

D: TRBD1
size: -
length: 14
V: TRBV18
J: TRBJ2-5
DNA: TGTGCCAGCTCACGGACAGGGGGGCAAGAGACCCAGTACTTC
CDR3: CASSRTGGQETQYF

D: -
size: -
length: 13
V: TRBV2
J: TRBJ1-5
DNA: TGTGCCAGCAGCCGGGACAACAATCAGCCCCAGCATTTT
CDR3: CASSRDNNQPQHF

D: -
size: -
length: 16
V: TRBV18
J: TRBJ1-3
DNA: TGTGCCAGCTCACCTCTGATAGGACAGACTGGAAACACCATATATTTT
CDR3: CASSPLIGQTGNTIYF

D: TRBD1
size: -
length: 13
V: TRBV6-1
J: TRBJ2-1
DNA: TGTGCCAGCACCGACAGGGAAGACAATGAGCAGTTCTTC
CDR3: CASTDREDNEQFF

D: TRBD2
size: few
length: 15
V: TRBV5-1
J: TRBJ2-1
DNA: TGCGCCAGCAGCCGGAACGCGGGGGTCAAAAATGAGCAGTTCTTC
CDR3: CASSRNAGVKNEQFF

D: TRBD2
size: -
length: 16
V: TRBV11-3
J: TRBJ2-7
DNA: TGTGCCAGCAGCTTAACGGGCGGGGGGCATTCCTACGAGCAGTACTTC
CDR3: CASSLTGGGHSYEQYF

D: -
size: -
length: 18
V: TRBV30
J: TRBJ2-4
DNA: TGTGCCTGTGAGTCGAATAAGATCAGCGGGTCGATAAAAAACATTCAGTACTTC
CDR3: CACESNKISGSIKNIQYF

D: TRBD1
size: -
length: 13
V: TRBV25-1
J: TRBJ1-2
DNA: TGTGCCAGCAGTCGACAGGGTAGCTATGGCTACACCTTC
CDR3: CASSRQGSYGYTF

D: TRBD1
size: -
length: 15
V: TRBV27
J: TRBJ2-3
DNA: TGTGCCAGCAGTTTAAGGGACAGGGAGTCAGATACGCAGTATTTT
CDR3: CASSLRDRESDTQYF

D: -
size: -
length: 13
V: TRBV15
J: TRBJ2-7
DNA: TGTGCCACCCGCAGGACTATGTCGGGGGAGCAGTACTTC
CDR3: CATRRTMSGEQYF

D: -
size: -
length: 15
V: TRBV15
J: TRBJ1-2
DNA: TGTGCCACCAGCAGAGAGTTACAGGGCTCCTATGGCTACACCTTC
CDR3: CATSRELQGSYGYTF

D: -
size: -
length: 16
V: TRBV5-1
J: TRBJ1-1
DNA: TGCGCCAGCAGCTCGAACTGGGACACCCAGAACACTGAAGCTTTCTTT
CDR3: CASSSNWDTQNTEAFF

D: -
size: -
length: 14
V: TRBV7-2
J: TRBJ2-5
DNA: TGTGCCAGCAGCTTAGGGGGGCTAGGGGAGACCCAGTACTTC
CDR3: CASSLGGLGETQYF

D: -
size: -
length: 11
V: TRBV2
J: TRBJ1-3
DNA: TGTGCCAGCAGGATGGAGGGACCCGTATATTTT
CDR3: CASRMEGPVYF

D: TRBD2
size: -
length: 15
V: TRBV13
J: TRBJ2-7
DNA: TGTGCCAGCAGCTCCCAGCGGGAGACCTCCTACGAGCAGTACTTC
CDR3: CASSSQRETSYEQYF

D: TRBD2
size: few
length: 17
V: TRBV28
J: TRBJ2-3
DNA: TGTGCCAGCAGTCAGACTAGCGGGAGTATGTCGGCAGATACGCAGTATTTT
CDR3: CASSQTSGSMSADTQYF

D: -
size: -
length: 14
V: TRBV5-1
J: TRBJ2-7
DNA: TGCGCCAGCAGGGGGACACCCCCCGCCTACGAGCAGTACTTC
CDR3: CASRGTPPAYEQYF

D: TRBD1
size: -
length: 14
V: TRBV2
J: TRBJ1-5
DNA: TGTGCCAGCAGTGGGACAGGGGGCAATCAGCCCCAGCATTTT
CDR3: CASSGTGGNQPQHF

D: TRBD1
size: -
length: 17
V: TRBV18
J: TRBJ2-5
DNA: TGTGCCAGCTCACCACAATTGGGACAGCCACTACAAGAGACCCAGTACTTC
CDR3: CASSPQLGQPLQETQYF

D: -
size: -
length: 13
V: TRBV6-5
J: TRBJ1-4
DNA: TGTGCCAGCAGCAGGGTATTAAATGAAAAACTGTTTTTT
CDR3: CASSRVLNEKLFF

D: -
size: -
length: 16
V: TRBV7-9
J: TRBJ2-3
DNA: TGTGCCAGCACCTTCGACCGGCTGGGCAACACAGATACGCAGTATTTT
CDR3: CASTFDRLGNTDTQYF

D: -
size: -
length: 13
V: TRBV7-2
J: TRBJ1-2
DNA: TGTGCCAGCAGCTCCCTCGGGGGGACCGGCTACACCTTC
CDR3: CASSSLGGTGYTF